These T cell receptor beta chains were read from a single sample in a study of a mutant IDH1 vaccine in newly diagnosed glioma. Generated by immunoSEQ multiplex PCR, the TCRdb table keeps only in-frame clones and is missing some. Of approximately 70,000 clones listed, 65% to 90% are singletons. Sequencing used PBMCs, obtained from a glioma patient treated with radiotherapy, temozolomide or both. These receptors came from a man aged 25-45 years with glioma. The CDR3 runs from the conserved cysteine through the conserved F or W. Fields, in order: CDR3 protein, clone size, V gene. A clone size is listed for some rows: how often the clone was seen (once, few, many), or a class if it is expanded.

CDR3aa: CASSPGQNIYEQYF
abundance: -
v_gene: TRBV7-7

CDR3aa: CASSLETEGGNQPQHF
abundance: -
v_gene: TRBV7-9

CDR3aa: CASSSGGSSYEQYF
abundance: -
v_gene: TRBV6-1

CDR3aa: CSGVVGTAPPYEQYF
abundance: -
v_gene: TRBV29-1

CDR3aa: CTSSGGQGANTGELFF
abundance: -
v_gene: TRBV19

CDR3aa: CASSTTGANNYGYTF
abundance: -
v_gene: TRBV2

CDR3aa: CASSPRPDRAYGYTF
abundance: -
v_gene: TRBV11-2

CDR3aa: CASTLWSRETQYF
abundance: -
v_gene: TRBV2

CDR3aa: CASSVTGNEKLFF
abundance: -
v_gene: TRBV9

CDR3aa: CASSGETSGWIYNEQFF
abundance: -
v_gene: TRBV5-1

CDR3aa: CASSETGTVNTGELFF
abundance: -
v_gene: TRBV6-1

CDR3aa: CASSFDLSYNEQFF
abundance: -
v_gene: TRBV5-6

CDR3aa: CASRGPTSGYTF
abundance: -
v_gene: TRBV6-5

CDR3aa: CSAWRAGGHPRSNYGYAF
abundance: -
v_gene: TRBV29-1

CDR3aa: CASIRDRGLLNTEAFF
abundance: once
v_gene: TRBV28

CDR3aa: CASSPQRDSPFYGETQYF
abundance: -
v_gene: TRBV28

CDR3aa: CAWSGGGPYEQYF
abundance: -
v_gene: TRBV30

CDR3aa: CAWSRSGNQPQHF
abundance: few
v_gene: TRBV30

CDR3aa: CASSTDKGGLNSPLHF
abundance: -
v_gene: TRBV7-9

CDR3aa: CASSRTAYQETQYF
abundance: -
v_gene: TRBV6-5

CDR3aa: CSVEERPGGSYEQYF
abundance: -
v_gene: TRBV29-1

CDR3aa: CSVYQVFGTSGGLDNEQFF
abundance: -
v_gene: TRBV29-1

CDR3aa: CASRLTSGKTGELFF
abundance: -
v_gene: TRBV27

CDR3aa: CASTATTFSSYNEQFF
abundance: once
v_gene: TRBV7-8

CDR3aa: CASSLSGGGEAFF
abundance: -
v_gene: TRBV5-4

CDR3aa: CASSITPGTGAGEAFF
abundance: -
v_gene: TRBV9

CDR3aa: CASSQRTDTQYF
abundance: -
v_gene: TRBV18

CDR3aa: CATKQDPSPLHF
abundance: -
v_gene: TRBV10-3

CDR3aa: CASSILQREGYTF
abundance: -
v_gene: TRBV19

CDR3aa: CSVGFQKTYEQYF
abundance: -
v_gene: TRBV29-1

CDR3aa: CASYDHNEQFF
abundance: once
v_gene: TRBV19

CDR3aa: CASSSGGGRSSGANVLTF
abundance: once
v_gene: TRBV5-1

CDR3aa: CASSLMRLAGLSSYNEQFF
abundance: -
v_gene: TRBV5-4

CDR3aa: CASLGQGNGYTF
abundance: once
v_gene: TRBV6-5

CDR3aa: CASSDVPQREKLFF
abundance: few
v_gene: TRBV10-2

CDR3aa: CASRVGNEQYF
abundance: -
v_gene: TRBV19

CDR3aa: CASSPPPFYEQYF
abundance: -
v_gene: TRBV18

CDR3aa: CASISRAGYQPQHF
abundance: -
v_gene: TRBV28

CDR3aa: CASSDYRADTEAFF
abundance: few
v_gene: TRBV5-6

CDR3aa: CAWSVGGKYNSPLHF
abundance: few
v_gene: TRBV30

CDR3aa: CATSRAGTAGDEQYF
abundance: -
v_gene: TRBV15

CDR3aa: CASSARTSGSTDTQYF
abundance: -
v_gene: TRBV9

CDR3aa: CASSFRDHLYEKLFF
abundance: -
v_gene: TRBV18

CDR3aa: CASKGVGYTF
abundance: -
v_gene: TRBV28

CDR3aa: CASSPRTGAGETQYF
abundance: -
v_gene: TRBV5-1

CDR3aa: CASSFLRGSSYGYTF
abundance: -
v_gene: TRBV5-6

CDR3aa: CASSQDYADRIYGYTF
abundance: -
v_gene: TRBV4-1

CDR3aa: CASSLRNSGANVLTF
abundance: -
v_gene: TRBV19

CDR3aa: CASLTSGRNQPQHF
abundance: few
v_gene: TRBV19

CDR3aa: CSVEGVRSNEKLFF
abundance: few
v_gene: TRBV29-1

CDR3aa: CASSSSPGLGSLSYEQYF
abundance: -
v_gene: TRBV28

CDR3aa: CASSPSDSYGYTF
abundance: -
v_gene: TRBV5-1

CDR3aa: CASSPERVSYEQYF
abundance: -
v_gene: TRBV6-1